Following are 11 T cell receptor beta chains from one sample sequenced in a study of T-cell reconstitution after alpha-beta-depleted transplantation in children. TCRbeta library preparation incorporated unique molecular identifiers. Via MiXCR, TCRdb re-called the PCR reads, giving one row per CDR3 protein. The sample lists under 300,000 distinct CDR3 sequences, approximately 10% occurring once. This material consisted of peripheral blood, taken 180 days after TCRalphabeta/CD19-depleted stem cell transplant. The receptors were gathered from a male patient aged 2 to 10 who had a stem cell transplant for chronic granulomatous disease, so the T cells may come from the graft donor.

This clonotype was detected a few times. The rearrangement links TRBV7-9 to TRBJ1-1; weak D call: TRBD1 (5 bases). CDR1 SEHNR and CDR2 FQNEAQ come from the germline V gene (reference sequence). V lost 5 bases and J 7 bases, leaving 14 bases between the germline ends. The CDR3 is made up of 13 amino acids. The CDR3, as DNA: TGTGCCAGCAGCATTAAGCCGACAGTTGAAGCTTTCTTT. It encodes CASSIKPTVEAFF. Combining the CDR3 with reference TRBV7-9 and TRBJ1-1 gives the whole variable domain DTGVSQNPRHKITKRGQNVTFRCDPISEHNRLYWYRQTLGQGPEFLTYFQNEAQLEKSRLLSDRFSAERPKGSFSTLEIQRTEQGDSAMYLCASSIKPTVEAFFGQGTRLTVV.

This clonotype occurred many times. This chain links TRBV7-2 with TRBJ2-3; 10 positions match TRBD2. Trimming removed 5 bases from V and 1 base from J; junction bases left unmatched: 6. Germline V gene sequence: CDR1 SGHTA, CDR2 FQGNSA. The CDR3 has 16 residues. Here the CDR3 reads CASSRPGLARTDTQYF. CDR3 sequence (DNA): TGTGCCAGCAGCAGACCGGGACTAGCGCGCACAGATACGCAGTATTTT.

This clonotype was seen many times. The chain uses TRBV6-5 and TRBJ2-3; 9 bases match TRBD2. The length of the CDR3 is 19 residues. J lost 1 base, V lost 0 bases, and 11 bases had no gene match. CDR1 MNHEY and CDR2 SVGAGI come from the germline V gene. The CDR3 loop is CASSYSNWREGSGTDTQYF. CDR3 DNA: TGTGCCAGCAGTTACTCAAATTGGCGGGAGGGATCGGGCACAGATACGCAGTATTTT.

In this sample, this clonotype turned up many times. The rearrangement joins TRBV29-1 to TRBJ2-1; TRBD2 matches at 9 bases. Germline CDR1 SQVTM, CDR2 ANQGSEA. With 7 bases clipped from V and 2 bases from J, the junction kept 6 bases outside the gene matches. The CDR3 contains 14 residues. CDR3: CSALAGRAYNEQFF. The CDR3 nucleotides are TGCAGCGCCCTAGCGGGAAGGGCCTACAATGAGCAGTTCTTC.

The sample holds many counts of this clonotype. The CDR3 sequence is CASSIPGQGRHEQFF. The DNA of the CDR3 is TGTGCCAGCAGTATCCCGGGACAGGGAAGACATGAGCAGTTCTTC. This chain joins TRBV6-2 or TRBV6-3 and TRBJ2-1, with 9 nucleotides matching TRBD1. The CDR3 covers 15 residues. With V trimmed by 5 bases and J by 8 bases, 10 bases remained unmatched. Germline V CDR1 and CDR2: MNHEY, SVGEGT.

This clonotype was found many times. The chain combines TRBV6-5 with TRBJ2-1; 7 positions agree with TRBD2. V dropped 0 bases and J dropped 2; count of bases not matched to a gene: 7. Germline V CDR1 and CDR2: MNHEY, SVGAGI. CDR3 length: 17 amino acids. Here the CDR3 DNA reads TGTGCCAGCAGTTACTCGGGGAGGGAGCGGCCCTACAATGAGCAGTTCTTC. It encodes CASSYSGRERPYNEQFF.

This clonotype was counted at least ten times. The chain has TRBV6-5 and TRBJ2-5; 8 bases fit TRBD2. Germline CDR1 MNHEY, CDR2 SVGAGI. J gave up 6 bases and V 2 bases, and 8 bases lay outside the gene matches. The CDR3 sequence is 15 residues long. The CDR3 protein is CASSYSREGAKTQYF. DNA of the CDR3: TGTGCCAGCAGTTACAGTCGGGAGGGCGCAAAGACCCAGTACTTC.

Many counts were recorded for this clonotype. This chain connects TRBV12-3 or TRBV12-4 to TRBJ1-3, with D perhaps matching TRBD1 (6 bases). The CDR3 consists of 15 residues. V lost 3 bases to trimming and J lost 4 bases, with 13 bases between them. The CDR3 DNA is TGTGCCAGCAGTTTCTGGCAGGGGTCCGGAAACACCATATATTTT. Its translation: CASSFWQGSGNTIYF.

Regarding this clonotype: Possible read error: a much larger clone is one base away. This chain connects TRBV5-1 to TRBJ2-2; D is undetermined. Germline V gene data show CDR1 as SGHRS and CDR2 as YFSETQ. CDR3 length: 16 residues. The ends were cut back, 5 bases at V and 7 bases at J, with 21 bases in the middle. CDR3 protein: CASSHEPYMVSGELFF. The CDR3 DNA is TGCGCCAGCAGTCATGAACCGTACATGGTCAGCGGGGAGCTGTTTTTT.

Details on this clonotype: This may be a read error: a much more frequent sequence differs by one nucleotide. The chain links TRBV4-1 to TRBJ2-5, with 9 bases fitting TRBD1. The CDR3 extends over 13 amino acids. Germline V lookup: CDR1 MGHRA, CDR2 YSYEKL. The CDR3 protein is CASSNRGLETQSF. For the CDR3, the DNA is TGCGCCAGCAGCAACAGGGGGCTGGAGACCCAGTCCTTC.

In this sample, this clonotype turned up many times. The chain couples TRBV29-1 to TRBJ2-7; the D is unclear. Per the germline V gene, CDR1 is SQVTM and CDR2 is ANQGSEA. CDR3 length: 11 amino acids. The V end was cut by 2 bases, the J end by 12 bases, with 14 bases between. The CDR3 protein is CSVERNQHRYF. CDR3 in DNA: TGCAGCGTTGAAAGGAACCAACACAGGTACTTC.